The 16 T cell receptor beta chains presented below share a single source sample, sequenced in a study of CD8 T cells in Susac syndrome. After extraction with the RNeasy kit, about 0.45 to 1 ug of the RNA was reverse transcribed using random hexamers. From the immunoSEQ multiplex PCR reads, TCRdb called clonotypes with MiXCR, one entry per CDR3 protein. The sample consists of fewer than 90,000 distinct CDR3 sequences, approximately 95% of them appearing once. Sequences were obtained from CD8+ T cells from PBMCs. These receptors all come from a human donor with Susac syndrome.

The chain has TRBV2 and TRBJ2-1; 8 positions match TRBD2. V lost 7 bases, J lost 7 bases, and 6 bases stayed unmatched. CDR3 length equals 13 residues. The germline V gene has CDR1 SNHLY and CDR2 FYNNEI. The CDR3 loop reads CASIRGGWNEQFF. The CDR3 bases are TGTGCCAGCATACGGGGGGGCTGGAATGAGCAGTTCTTC.

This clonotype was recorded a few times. CDR3 region: CASSPGLVNTDTQYF. CDR3 bases: TGTGCCAGCAGCCCGGGACTCGTGAACACAGATACGCAGTATTTT. The chain employs TRBV7-3 and TRBJ2-3, with D possibly matching TRBD2 (6 bases). There are 15 residues in the CDR3. Between the trimmed V and J ends, which lost 5 bases and 2 bases, there was a span of 14 bases. Germline CDR1 reads SGHTA; CDR2 reads FQGTGA.

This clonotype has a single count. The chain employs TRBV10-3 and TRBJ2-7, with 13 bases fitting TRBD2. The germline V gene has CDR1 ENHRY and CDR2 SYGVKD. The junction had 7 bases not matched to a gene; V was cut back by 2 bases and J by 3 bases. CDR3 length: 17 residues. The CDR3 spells CAISETSGRVGDYEQYF. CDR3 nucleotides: TGTGCCATCAGTGAGACTAGCGGGAGGGTCGGGGACTACGAGCAGTACTTC.

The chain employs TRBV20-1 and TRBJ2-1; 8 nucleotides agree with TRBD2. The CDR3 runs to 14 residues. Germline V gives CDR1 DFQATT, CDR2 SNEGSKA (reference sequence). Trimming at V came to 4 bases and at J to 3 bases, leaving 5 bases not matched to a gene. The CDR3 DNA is TGCAGTGCTAAGCGGGAGAGGTTCTACAATGAGCAGTTCTTC. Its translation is CSAKRERFYNEQFF.

For the CDR3, the DNA is TGTGCCAGCAGCTTAGATGGGGCCTCCTACAATGAGCAGTTCTTC. Translated: CASSLDGASYNEQFF. The chain uses TRBV7-2 and TRBJ2-1, with D possibly matching TRBD1 (5 bases). This CDR3 is built from 15 residues. The V end was cut by 1 base, the J end by 0 bases, with 7 bases between. CDR1 and CDR2 (germline): SGHTA, FQGNSA.

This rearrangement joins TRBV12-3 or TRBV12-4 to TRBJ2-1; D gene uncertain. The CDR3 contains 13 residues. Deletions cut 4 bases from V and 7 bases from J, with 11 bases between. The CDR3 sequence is CASSSLHQNEQFF. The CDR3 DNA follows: TGTGCCAGCAGTTCACTCCACCAAAATGAGCAGTTCTTC.

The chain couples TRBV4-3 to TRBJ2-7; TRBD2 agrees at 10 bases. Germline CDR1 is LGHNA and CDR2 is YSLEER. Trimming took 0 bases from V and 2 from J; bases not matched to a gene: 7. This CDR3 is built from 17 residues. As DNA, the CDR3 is TGCGCCAGCAGCCAAGATGTTGCACTAGCGGGGACCTACGAGCAGTACTTC. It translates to CASSQDVALAGTYEQYF.

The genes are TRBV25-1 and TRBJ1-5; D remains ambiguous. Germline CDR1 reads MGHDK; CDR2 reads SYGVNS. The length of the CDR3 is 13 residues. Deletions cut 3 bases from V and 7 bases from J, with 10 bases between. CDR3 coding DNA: TGTGCCAGCAGTGAGAATAGCTGGCAGCCCCAGCATTTT. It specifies CASSENSWQPQHF.

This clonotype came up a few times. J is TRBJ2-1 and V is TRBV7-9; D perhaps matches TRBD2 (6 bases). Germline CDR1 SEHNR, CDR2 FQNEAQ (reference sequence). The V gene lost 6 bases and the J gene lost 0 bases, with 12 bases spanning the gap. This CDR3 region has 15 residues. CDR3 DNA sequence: TGTGCCAGCAGTCCCGTCGGGAGCTCCTACAATGAGCAGTTCTTC. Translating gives CASSPVGSSYNEQFF.

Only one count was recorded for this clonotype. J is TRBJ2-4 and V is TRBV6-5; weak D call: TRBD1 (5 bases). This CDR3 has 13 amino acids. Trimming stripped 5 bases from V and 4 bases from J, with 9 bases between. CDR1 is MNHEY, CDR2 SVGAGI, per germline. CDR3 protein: CASSIGHKNIQYF. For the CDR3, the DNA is TGTGCCAGCAGTATCGGACATAAAAACATTCAGTACTTC.

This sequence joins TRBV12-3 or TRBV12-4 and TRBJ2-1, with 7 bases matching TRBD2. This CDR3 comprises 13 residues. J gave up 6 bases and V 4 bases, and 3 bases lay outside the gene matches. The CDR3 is CASSWRGINEQFF. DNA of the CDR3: TGTGCCAGCAGTTGGCGGGGGATCAATGAGCAGTTCTTC.

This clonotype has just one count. CDR3 protein: CASQRGYSNQPQHF. The CDR3 DNA sequence: TGTGCCAGCCAAAGGGGGTATAGCAATCAGCCCCAGCATTTT. V usage is TRBV7-9 and J usage is TRBJ1-5; a weak D match, TRBD1 (6 bases). CDR1 and CDR2 from the germline V gene are SEHNR and FQNEAQ (reference sequence). Trimming stripped 8 bases from V and 0 bases from J, with 11 bases between. There are 14 residues in the CDR3.

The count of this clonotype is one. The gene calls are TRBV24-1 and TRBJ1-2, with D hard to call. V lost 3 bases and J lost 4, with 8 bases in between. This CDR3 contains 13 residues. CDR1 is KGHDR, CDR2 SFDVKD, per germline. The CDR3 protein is CATSDDPVYGYTF. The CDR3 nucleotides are TGTGCCACCAGTGATGACCCTGTCTATGGCTACACCTTC.

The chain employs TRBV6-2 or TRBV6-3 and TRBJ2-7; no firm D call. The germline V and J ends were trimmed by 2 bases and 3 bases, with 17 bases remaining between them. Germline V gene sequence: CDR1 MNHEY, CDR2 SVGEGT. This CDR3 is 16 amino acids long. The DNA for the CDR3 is TGTGCCAGCAGTTACCCCACAGAGTACACCGTCTACGAGCAGTACTTC. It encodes CASSYPTEYTVYEQYF.

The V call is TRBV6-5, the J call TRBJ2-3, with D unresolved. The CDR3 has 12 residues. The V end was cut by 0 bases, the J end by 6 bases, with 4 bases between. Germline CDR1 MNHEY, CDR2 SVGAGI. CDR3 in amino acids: CASSYSGDTQYF. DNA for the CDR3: TGTGCCAGCAGTTACTCGGGGGATACGCAGTATTTT.

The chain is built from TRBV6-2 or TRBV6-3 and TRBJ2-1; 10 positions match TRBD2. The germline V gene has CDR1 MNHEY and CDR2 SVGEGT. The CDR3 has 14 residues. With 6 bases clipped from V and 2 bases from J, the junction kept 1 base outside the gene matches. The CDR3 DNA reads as TGTGCCAGCAGCCTAGCGGGAGCCTACAATGAGCAGTTCTTC. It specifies CASSLAGAYNEQFF.